A single sample gave rise to the 23 T cell receptor beta chains below, sequenced in a study. TCRdb analysed the 5' RACE reads with MiXCR anew, one entry per CDR3 protein. Here the sample spans tens of thousands of distinct CDR3 sequences, roughly 30% being singletons. Sequenced: tumor-infiltrating memory CD4+ T cells sorted from the breast tumor. Subset specified: memory CD4+ T cells, CD4+CD45RO+CD25-. The receptors here all came from a female donor with breast cancer.

The chain is built from TRBV12-3 or TRBV12-4 and TRBJ2-3, with D possibly TRBD2 on 5 matching bases. The CDR3 runs 15 residues. Trimming cost V 3 bases and J 2 bases, with 12 bases left between them. The CDR3 here is CASSFPGTLTDTQYF. CDR3 nucleotide sequence: TGTGCCAGCAGTTTTCCGGGAACGCTCACAGATACGCAGTATTTT.

This clonotype appeared a few times. A much larger clone lies a single base off, so this may be a read error. DNA for the CDR3: TGTGCCAGCAGCGTGGAAAAAGCCGGGTCTGGGGCCAACGTCCTGACTTTC. As protein: CASSVEKAGSGANVLTF. This chain uses TRBV5-6 with TRBJ2-6; D gene ambiguous. The V end was cut by 4 bases, the J end by 1 base, with 15 bases between. The CDR3 is made up of 17 amino acids. Per germline, CDR1 SGHDT and CDR2 YYEEEE.

This clonotype occurred a few times. The rearrangement links TRBV7-8 to TRBJ1-3, with D unclear. This CDR3 region has 14 residues. V was clipped by 2 bases and J by 4 bases, with 9 bases between them. Germline assignment: CDR1 SGHVS and CDR2 FQNEAQ. In nucleotides, the CDR3 is TGTGCCAGCAGCTTACCACTTCCCGGAAACACCATATATTTT. Translated, it gives CASSLPLPGNTIYF.

This clonotype has a handful of counts. The chain employs TRBV7-9 and TRBJ2-1; D might be TRBD2 (6 bases). The V gene lost 5 bases and the J gene lost 0 bases, with 14 bases spanning the gap. The length of the CDR3 is 16 residues. Germline V gene lookup returns CDR1 SEHNR and CDR2 FQNEAQ (reference sequence). The CDR3 here is CASSNVAVSSYNEQFF. In nucleotides, the CDR3 is TGTGCCAGCAGCAACGTAGCGGTGAGCTCCTACAATGAGCAGTTCTTC.

A remark on this clonotype: One end of the junction is discordant with germline, which a read error may explain. The chain couples TRBV6-5 to TRBJ2-7, with TRBD1 matching 8 bases. Germline CDR1 reads MNHEY; CDR2 reads SVGAGI. The CDR3 covers 16 residues. CDR3 amino acids: CASRSDRDRHPYEQCF. DNA of the CDR3: TGTGCCAGCAGATCGGACCGGGACAGGCACCCCTACGAGCAGTGCTTC.

Notes on this clonotype: Given a much more abundant clone one base away, this may be a read error. J is TRBJ2-4 and V is TRBV7-9, with D perhaps matching TRBD2 (6 bases). Germline assignment: CDR1 SEHNR and CDR2 FQNEAQ (reference sequence). CDR3 size: 13 residues. For the CDR3, the DNA is TGTGCCAGCAGCCAAGGAGGGATCAACACTCAGTACTTC. Its protein is CASSQGGINTQYF. The whole variable domain, remainder taken from reference TRBV7-9 and TRBJ2-4, is DTGVSQNPRHKITKRGQNVTFRCDPISEHNRLYWYRQTLGQGPEFLTYFQNEAQLEKSRLLSDRFSAERPKGSFSTLEIQRTEQGDSAMYLCASSQGGINTQYFGAGTRLSVL.

The J gene is TRBJ2-3, the V gene TRBV9; no definite D call. This CDR3 is 15 amino acids long. The ends were cut back, 4 bases at V and 0 bases at J, with 12 bases in the middle. Germline assignment: CDR1 SGDLS and CDR2 YYNGEE. CDR3 bases: TGTGCCAGCAGCCCGTTTTCGGCTAGCACAGATACGCAGTATTTT. Encoded protein: CASSPFSASTDTQYF.

This clonotype has a handful of counts. The chain couples TRBV11-1 to TRBJ2-1; a weak D match, TRBD1 (5 bases). Germline V lookup: CDR1 SGHAT, CDR2 FQDESV (reference sequence). CDR3 size: 14 residues. V lost 4 bases to trimming and J lost 8 bases, with 15 bases between them. The CDR3 region has the DNA TGTGCCAGCAGCTACCCCACCCAAGGGGATGAGCAGTTCTTC. This gives the protein CASSYPTQGDEQFF.

Concerning this clonotype itself: The CDR3 does not end in the conserved phenylalanine or tryptophan, so this is likely a read error. V and J are TRBV6-6 and TRBJ2-5; D is ambiguous. The germline gives CDR1 MNHNY, CDR2 SVGAGI (reference sequence). This CDR3 region has 13 residues. Between the trimmed V and J ends, which lost 5 bases and 5 bases, there was a span of 12 bases. The CDR3 coding sequence is TGTGCCAGCAGTCCGGGCCCGCGCGAGACCCAGTACTCC. Its translation is CASSPGPRETQYS.

The chain uses TRBV12-3 or TRBV12-4 and TRBJ1-1; D remains ambiguous. V was pared by 6 bases and J by 4 bases, with 18 bases between. The CDR3 totals 15 residues. CDR3 residues: CASSDLLRSCTEAFF. The CDR3 DNA follows: TGTGCCAGCAGCGACCTTCTTAGGTCGTGCACTGAAGCTTTCTTT.

The CDR3 DNA is TGCGCCAGCAGCGTAGCGGGAGCGGAAAACATTCAGTACTTC. Protein product: CASSVAGAENIQYF. The V and J genes are TRBV5-1 and TRBJ2-4, with 9 nucleotides matching TRBD2. The J segment lost 5 bases and the V segment lost 4 bases, leaving 4 bases of the junction unmatched. The CDR3 runs 14 residues. The germline CDR1 and CDR2 sequences are SGHRS and YFSETQ.

In regard to this clonotype: A much larger clone is a single base away; this may be a read error. No conserved phenylalanine or tryptophan ends this CDR3, so it is likely a read error. The chain combines TRBV29-1 with TRBJ1-5; no reliable D call. The CDR3 totals 13 residues. Germline CDR1 SQVTM, CDR2 ANQGSEA. Trimming took 3 bases from V and 1 from J, leaving 7 bases between them. CDR3 sequence (DNA): TGCAGCGTTGACAGCGGGAGCAATCAGCCCCAGCATTCT. It specifies CSVDSGSNQPQHS.

This clonotype has a count of ten or more. The rearrangement uses TRBV6-6 and TRBJ1-5, with D uncertain. The germline gives CDR1 MNHNY, CDR2 SVGAGI (reference sequence). Between the trimmed V and J ends, which lost 4 bases and 5 bases, there was a span of 3 bases. The CDR3 covers 11 residues. The CDR3 DNA reads as TGTGCCAGCAGTTCGGATCAGCCCCAGCATTTT. As protein: CASSSDQPQHF.

The V call is TRBV6-1, the J call TRBJ2-2; 10 nucleotides agree with TRBD1. The CDR3 has 13 residues. The germline V gene encodes CDR1 MNHNS and CDR2 SASEGT. The V and J ends lost 8 bases and 6 bases, in that order; junction bases with no gene match: 3. This CDR3 is CASDRGLAGELFF. In DNA form, the CDR3 reads TGTGCCAGCGACAGGGGGCTGGCCGGGGAGCTGTTTTTT.

This clonotype was counted between two and nine times. This chain connects TRBV7-6 to TRBJ1-1; D uncertain. Per the germline V gene, CDR1 is SGHVS and CDR2 is FNYEAQ. The CDR3 loop spans 13 amino acids. Trimming took off 1 base at V and 4 bases at J, with 7 bases between the two ends. CDR3 DNA sequence: TGTGCCAGCAGCTTAGGGGGTGGCACTGAAGCTTTCTTT. Amino acids: CASSLGGGTEAFF.

The chain has TRBV9 and TRBJ2-5; D is perhaps TRBD1 or TRBD2 (5 bases each). The V end lost 4 bases, the J end lost 2 bases, and 15 bases lay between the germline ends. Germline lookup yields CDR1 SGDLS and CDR2 YYNGEE. The CDR3 extends over 15 amino acids. CDR3 sequence (DNA): TGTGCCAGCAGCCCTCAATGGGACGGTCAAGAGACCCAGTACTTC. Residues: CASSPQWDGQETQYF. The full variable domain, rest sourced from reference TRBV9 and TRBJ2-5, is DSGVTQTPKHLITATGQRVTLRCSPRSGDLSVYWYQQSLDQGLQFLIQYYNGEERAKGNILERFSAQQFPDLHSELNLSSLELGDSALYFCASSPQWDGQETQYFGPGTRLLVL.

This clonotype was seen a handful of times. The chain links TRBV12-3 or TRBV12-4 to TRBJ1-1; 7 bases map to TRBD1. J lost 5 bases, V lost 7 bases, and 7 bases had no gene match. The CDR3 sequence is 13 residues long. The CDR3 region has the DNA TGTGCCAGCATCAGACAGGGTGGGACTGAAGCTTTCTTT. It yields the protein CASIRQGGTEAFF.

This clonotype was counted only a few times. The gene calls are TRBV7-2 and TRBJ1-2, with D uncertain. V lost 6 bases and J lost 1, with 12 bases in between. Per germline, CDR1 SGHTA and CDR2 FQGNSA. The length of the CDR3 is 14 residues. CDR3 nucleotide sequence: TGTGCCAGCAGTCAAAGAGGGAGTAACTATGGCTACACCTTC. Amino acids: CASSQRGSNYGYTF.

A word on this clonotype: The junction differs from germline at one of its ends, possibly a read error. The chain combines TRBV29-1 with TRBJ1-2; D uncertain. The CDR3 length is 14 residues. Germline V gene lookup returns CDR1 SQVTM and CDR2 ANQGSEA. CDR3 protein: CSAEKQQSNYGYTF. CDR3 coding DNA: TGCAGCGCTGAAAAACAGCAAAGTAACTATGGCTACACCTTC.

To note about this clonotype: One end of the junction is discordant with germline, which a read error may explain. This chain joins TRBV6-5 and TRBJ1-1; D is unresolved. The CDR3 runs to 14 residues. Germline CDR1 MNHEY, CDR2 SVGAGI. CDR3 nucleotide sequence: TGTGCCAGCAGTCACTCGGACGGTGCCACTGAAGCTTTCTTT. Protein product: CASSHSDGATEAFF.

The sample holds a few counts of this clonotype. V usage is TRBV6-5 and J usage is TRBJ1-1; TRBD1 matches 7 bases. CDR1 is MNHEY and CDR2 is SVGAGI in the germline V gene. V lost 5 bases, J lost 1 base, and 7 bases stayed unmatched. This CDR3 is built from 15 residues. CDR3 coding DNA: TGTGCCAGCAGTCCTTCGGACAGGCCGAACACTGAAGCTTTCTTT. This codes for CASSPSDRPNTEAFF.

This clonotype was counted a few times. The V and J genes are TRBV28 and TRBJ2-1, with D maybe TRBD2 (6 bases). With 3 bases removed from V and 7 bases from J, the gap between germline ends came to 16 bases. The CDR3 runs 15 residues. The V gene's germline CDR1 is MDHEN and CDR2 SYDVKM. This CDR3 is CASSFERPAGNEQFF. In DNA form, the CDR3 reads TGTGCCAGCAGTTTCGAGCGTCCAGCGGGTAATGAGCAGTTCTTC.

Note on this clonotype: The germline gene is not matched at one end of the junction; a read error may be the cause. The chain recombines TRBV7-2 with TRBJ1-1; D is uncertain. This CDR3 is 14 amino acids long. Germline loops: CDR1 SGHTA, CDR2 FQGNSA. CDR3 sequence reads: CASTLSGARTEALF. The CDR3 bases are TGTGCCAGCACCCTCTCAGGTGCGAGAACTGAAGCTCTCTTT.